Listed below are T cell receptor beta chains from one sample, sequenced in a study of beta chain features in type 1 diabetes. This table comes from immunoSEQ multiplex PCR, and its TCRdb copy is limited to in-frame clones, with some not included. The table includes about 340,000 clones, approximately 8% detected once. The material sequenced was central memory CD4+ T cells from blood. Receptors were obtained from a woman aged 18 to 35 in good health. Each CDR3 is given with its conserved first and last residue. A D gene is named only where the DNA matches it firmly. Clone size is shown for a subset of rows, as once, few, many or a class of expanded clone.

TRBD2	many	TRBJ2-1	TRBV9	TGTGCCAGCAGCCCACGGACTAGCGGGAGGAATGAGCAGTTCTTC	CASSPRTSGRNEQFF
.	.	TRBJ1-2	TRBV27	TGTGCCAGCAGTTTAATCGGCACCTATGGCTACACCTTC	CASSLIGTYGYTF
.	.	TRBJ2-1	TRBV4-3	TGCGCCAGCAGCCAAGGACCCGGGAGCTACAATGAGCAGTTCTTC	CASSQGPGSYNEQFF
TRBD1	few	TRBJ2-1	TRBV4-2	TGTGCCAGCAGCCAAGGTGGACAGGGCGATAGACGTGAGCAGTTCTTC	CASSQGGQGDRREQFF
TRBD2	.	TRBJ2-1	TRBV18	TGTGCCAGCTCACCATCCCTAGCGGGAGCCTTTAATGAGCAGTTCTTC	CASSPSLAGAFNEQFF
TRBD1	.	TRBJ1-4	TRBV15	TGTGCCACCAGCGGGGGGACAGGTCATGAAAAACTGTTTTTT	CATSGGTGHEKLFF
TRBD1	.	TRBJ1-5	TRBV4-1	TGCGCCAGCAGCCGGGACAGCCCCTGGGATCAGCCCCAGCATTTT	CASSRDSPWDQPQHF
.	many	TRBJ2-5	TRBV27	TGTGCCAGCAGTTTATTTGAGTTTCGTGCTGAGACCCAGTACTTC	CASSLFEFRAETQYF
TRBD2	.	TRBJ2-1	TRBV29-1	TGCAGCGTTGGCGGGGCTAGCGGGGTCTACAATGAGCAGTTCTTC	CSVGGASGVYNEQFF
.	.	TRBJ1-5	TRBV19	TGTGCCAGTAGTCCCTCCGCTGGGAATCAGCCCCAGCATTTT	CASSPSAGNQPQHF
TRBD1	few	TRBJ1-2	TRBV20-1	TGCAGTGCTTACGACAGGGATGGCTACACCTTC	CSAYDRDGYTF
.	.	TRBJ1-1	TRBV29-1	TGCAGCGTCGAAGGACAGTTGAACACTGAAGCTTTCTTT	CSVEGQLNTEAFF
.	few	TRBJ2-7	TRBV28	TGTGCCAGCAGTTCCACTAGCCTCCGCTACGAGCAGTACTTC	CASSSTSLRYEQYF
.	few	TRBJ2-1	TRBV28	TGTGCCAGCAGCCCATGGGTGCTAGGCAAGGGGGGCTATGAGCAGTTCTTC	CASSPWVLGKGGYEQFF
TRBD1	few	TRBJ2-5	TRBV2	TGTGCCAGCAGGAGGACAGGCTACCAAGAGACCCAGTACTTC	CASRRTGYQETQYF
.	few	TRBJ2-5	TRBV15	TGTGCCACCAGCAGAGATCCGGGCAAGGAGGAGACCCAGTACTTC	CATSRDPGKEETQYF
.	few	TRBJ2-6	TRBV7-2	TGTGCCAGCAGCTCCCCGGACTGGGTACCCAACGTCCTGACTTTC	CASSSPDWVPNVLTF
TRBD2	.	TRBJ2-1	TRBV19	TGTGCCAGTAGTTTCTTGGCGGGAGGGGTTTACAATGAGCAGTTCTTC	CASSFLAGGVYNEQFF
TRBD1	.	TRBJ2-7	TRBV10-3	TGTGCCATCAGCACAGGGGTCACCTACGAGCAGTACTTC	CAISTGVTYEQYF
.	.	TRBJ2-7	TRBV2	TGTGCCAGCAGTCCCAGCGGGCGGAGCTCCTACGAGCAGTACTTC	CASSPSGRSSYEQYF
.	.	TRBJ2-7	TRBV5-1	TGCGCCAGCAGCTTGGAGGCAGCCAGCTCCTACGAGCAGTACTTC	CASSLEAASSYEQYF
TRBD2	.	TRBJ2-1	TRBV18	TGTGCCAGCTCACATAGCGGGAGGGCCAACAATGAGCAGTTCTTC	CASSHSGRANNEQFF